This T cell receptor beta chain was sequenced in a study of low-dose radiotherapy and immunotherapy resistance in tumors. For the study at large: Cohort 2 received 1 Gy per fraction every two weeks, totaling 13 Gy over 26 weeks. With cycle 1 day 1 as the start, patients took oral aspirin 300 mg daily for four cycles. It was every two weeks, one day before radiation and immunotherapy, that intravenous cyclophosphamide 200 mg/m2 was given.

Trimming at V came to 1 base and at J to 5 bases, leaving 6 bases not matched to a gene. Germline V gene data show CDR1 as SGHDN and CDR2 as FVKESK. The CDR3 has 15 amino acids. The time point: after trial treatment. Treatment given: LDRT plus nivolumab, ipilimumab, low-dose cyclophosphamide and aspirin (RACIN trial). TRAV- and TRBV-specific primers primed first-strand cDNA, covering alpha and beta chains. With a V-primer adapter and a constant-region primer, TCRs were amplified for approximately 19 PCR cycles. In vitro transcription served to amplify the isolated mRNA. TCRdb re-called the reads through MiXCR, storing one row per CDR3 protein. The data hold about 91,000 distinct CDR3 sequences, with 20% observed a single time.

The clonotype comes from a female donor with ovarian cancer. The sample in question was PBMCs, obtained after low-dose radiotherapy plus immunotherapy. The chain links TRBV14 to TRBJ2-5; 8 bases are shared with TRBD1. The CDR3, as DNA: TGTGCCAGCAGCCAAGGGCAGGGGGCAAGGGAGACCCAGTACTTC. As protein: CASSQGQGARETQYF.